This entry concerns a single T cell receptor beta chain. The antigen is unknown. The data derive from a study of T-cell memory formation after mild COVID-19. In the study overall: Largely, the TCR clusters proved donor specific.

The V gene's germline CDR1 is SGHTA and CDR2 FQGTGA. After removal of 5 bases from V and 1 base from J, the junction contained 4 bases not matched to a gene. The CDR3 consists of 16 residues. TCRalpha and TCRbeta libraries used 5'RACE with constant-segment primers and UMIs. TCRdb re-called the 5' RACE reads through MiXCR, storing one row per CDR3 protein. The sample carries approximately 300,000 distinct CDR3 sequences, approximately 15% recorded once. Findings and caveats of the study: Later expanders leaned CD4+, whereas day 15 to 85 contracting clones were balanced CD4/CD8. There were some responding clones in pre-infection memory, which suggested that cross-reactive memory had joined.

The rearrangement links TRBV7-3 to TRBJ2-3; 12 bases fit TRBD2. The source material was PBMCs or a T cell subset sorted from them (not recorded which). The receptor was isolated from a man between 18 and 35 years old who had mild COVID-19 (a few samples of this study predate the infection). Cell type and time point are not known. This CDR3 is CASSARLAGGTDTQYF. CDR3 sequence (DNA): TGTGCCAGCAGCGCGCGACTAGCGGGGGGCACAGATACGCAGTATTTT.